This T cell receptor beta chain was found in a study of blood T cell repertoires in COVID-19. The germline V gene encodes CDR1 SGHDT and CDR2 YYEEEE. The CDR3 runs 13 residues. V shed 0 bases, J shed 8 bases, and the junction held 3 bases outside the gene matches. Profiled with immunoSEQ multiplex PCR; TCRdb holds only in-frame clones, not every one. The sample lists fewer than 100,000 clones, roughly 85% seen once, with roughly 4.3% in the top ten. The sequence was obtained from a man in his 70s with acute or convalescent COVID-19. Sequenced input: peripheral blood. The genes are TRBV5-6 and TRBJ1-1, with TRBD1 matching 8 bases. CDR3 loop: CASSLGRTGEAFF. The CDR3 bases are TGTGCCAGCAGCTTGGGGAGGACAGGGGAAGCTTTCTTT.